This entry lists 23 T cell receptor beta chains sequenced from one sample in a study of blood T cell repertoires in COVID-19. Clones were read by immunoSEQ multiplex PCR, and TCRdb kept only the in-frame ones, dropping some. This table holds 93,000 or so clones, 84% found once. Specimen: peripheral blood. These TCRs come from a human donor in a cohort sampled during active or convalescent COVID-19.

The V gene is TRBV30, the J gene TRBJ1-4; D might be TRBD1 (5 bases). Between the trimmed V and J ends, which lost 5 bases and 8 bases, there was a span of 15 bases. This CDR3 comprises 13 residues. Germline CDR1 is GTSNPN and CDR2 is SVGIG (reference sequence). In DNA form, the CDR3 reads TGTGCCTGGGACCCCAGGGAGGGAGAAAAACTGTTTTTT. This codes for CAWDPREGEKLFF.

CDR3 in amino acids: CASSGWGDEKLFF. DNA for the CDR3: TGTGCCAGCAGCGGATGGGGAGATGAAAAACTGTTTTTT. The genes are TRBV5-4 and TRBJ1-4; D not certain. CDR3 size: 13 residues. Trimming shortened V by 4 bases and J by 6 bases, and 10 bases separated the two germline ends. Germline V CDR1 and CDR2: SGHNT, YYREEE (reference sequence). Together with reference TRBV5-4 and TRBJ1-4, the CDR3 gives the full variable domain: ETGVTQSPTHLIKTRGQQVTLRCSSQSGHNTVSWYQQALGQGPQFIFQYYREEENGRGNFPPRFSGLQFPNYSSELNVNALELDDSALYLCASSGWGDEKLFFGSGTQLSVL.

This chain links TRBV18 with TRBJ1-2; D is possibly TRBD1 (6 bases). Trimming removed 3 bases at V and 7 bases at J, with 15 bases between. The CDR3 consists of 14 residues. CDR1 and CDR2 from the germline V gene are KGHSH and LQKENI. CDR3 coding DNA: TGTGCCAGCTCACCCACCGGGACACAAGTTGGCTACACCTTC. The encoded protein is CASSPTGTQVGYTF.

The CDR3 spells CASSFQSTLGETQYF. DNA for the CDR3: TGCGCCAGCAGCTTTCAATCGACACTAGGGGAGACCCAGTACTTC. The chain has TRBV5-1 and TRBJ2-5; a weak D match, TRBD2 (5 bases). V shed 2 bases and J shed 5 bases, with 16 bases lying between them. The CDR3 sequence is 15 residues long. Germline CDR1 is SGHRS and CDR2 is YFSETQ.

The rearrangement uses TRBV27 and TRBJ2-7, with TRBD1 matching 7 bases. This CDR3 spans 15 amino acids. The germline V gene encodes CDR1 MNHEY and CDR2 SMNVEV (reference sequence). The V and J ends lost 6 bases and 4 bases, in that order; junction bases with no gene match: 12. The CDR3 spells CASRRPDRKGYEQYF. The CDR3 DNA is TGTGCCAGCAGGCGTCCGGACAGGAAAGGGTACGAGCAGTACTTC.

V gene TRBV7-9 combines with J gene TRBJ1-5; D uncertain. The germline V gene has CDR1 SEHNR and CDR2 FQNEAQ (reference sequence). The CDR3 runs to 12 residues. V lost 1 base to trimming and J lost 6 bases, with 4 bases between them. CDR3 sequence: CASSLGAQPQHF. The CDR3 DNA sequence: TGTGCCAGCAGCTTAGGAGCTCAGCCCCAGCATTTT.

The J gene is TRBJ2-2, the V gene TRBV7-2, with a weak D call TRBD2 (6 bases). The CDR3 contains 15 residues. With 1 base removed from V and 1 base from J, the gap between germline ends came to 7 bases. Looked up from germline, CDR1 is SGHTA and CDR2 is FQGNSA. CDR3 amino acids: CASSLEAGNTGELFF. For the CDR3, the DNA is TGTGCCAGCAGCTTAGAAGCGGGGAACACCGGGGAGCTGTTTTTT. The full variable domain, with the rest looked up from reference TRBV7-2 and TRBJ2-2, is GAGVSQSPSNKVTEKGKDVELRCDPISGHTALYWYRQSLGQGLEFLIYFQGNSAPDKSGLPSDRFSAERTGGSVSTLTIQRTQQEDSAVYLCASSLEAGNTGELFFGEGSRLTVL.

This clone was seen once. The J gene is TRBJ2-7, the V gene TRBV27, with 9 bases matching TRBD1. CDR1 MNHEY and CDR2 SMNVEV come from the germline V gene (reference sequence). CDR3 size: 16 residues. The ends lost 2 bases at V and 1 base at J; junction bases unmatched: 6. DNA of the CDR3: TGTGCCAGCAGTTTACGTCCGGGACAGGGATCCTACGAGCAGTACTTC. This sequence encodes CASSLRPGQGSYEQYF.

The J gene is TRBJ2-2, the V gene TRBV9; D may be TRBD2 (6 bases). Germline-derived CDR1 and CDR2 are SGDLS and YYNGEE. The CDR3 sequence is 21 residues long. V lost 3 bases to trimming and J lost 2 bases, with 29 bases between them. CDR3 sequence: CASSEHFSGNIPRGNTGELFF. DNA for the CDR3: TGTGCCAGCAGCGAACATTTTAGCGGCAACATCCCCCGTGGCAACACCGGGGAGCTGTTTTTT.

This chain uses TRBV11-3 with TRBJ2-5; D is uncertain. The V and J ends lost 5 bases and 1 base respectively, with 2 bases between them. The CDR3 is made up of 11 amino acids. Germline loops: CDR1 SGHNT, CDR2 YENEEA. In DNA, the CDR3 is TGTGCCAGCAGCCTCCAAGAGACCCAGTACTTC. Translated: CASSLQETQYF.

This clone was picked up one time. The CDR3 DNA is TGCGCCAGCAGCACTCAGACAACCAACAATGAGCAGTTCTTC. Its protein product is CASSTQTTNNEQFF. The chain couples TRBV5-1 to TRBJ2-1; D is uncertain. The CDR3 totals 14 residues. The ends were cut back, 4 bases at V and 5 bases at J, with 13 bases in the middle. Germline V gives CDR1 SGHRS, CDR2 YFSETQ.

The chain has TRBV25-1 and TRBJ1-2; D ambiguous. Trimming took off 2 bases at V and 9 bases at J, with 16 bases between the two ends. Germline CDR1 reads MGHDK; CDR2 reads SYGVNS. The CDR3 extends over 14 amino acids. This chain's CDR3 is CASSETSFKESYTF. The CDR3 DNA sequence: TGTGCCAGCAGTGAAACTTCCTTCAAGGAGAGCTACACCTTC.

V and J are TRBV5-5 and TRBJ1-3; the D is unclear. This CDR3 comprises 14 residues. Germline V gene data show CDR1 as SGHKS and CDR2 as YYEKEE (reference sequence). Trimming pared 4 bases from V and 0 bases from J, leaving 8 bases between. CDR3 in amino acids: CASSQQLSGNTIYF. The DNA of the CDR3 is TGTGCCAGCAGCCAACAGCTCTCTGGAAACACCATATATTTT.

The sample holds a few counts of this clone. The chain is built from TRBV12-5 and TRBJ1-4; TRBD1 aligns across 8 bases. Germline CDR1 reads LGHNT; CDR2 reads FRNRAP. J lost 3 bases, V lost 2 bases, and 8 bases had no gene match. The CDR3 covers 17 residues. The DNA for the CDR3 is TGTGCTAGTGGTTTGTCGGCCGCGACAGGGGCTAATGAAAAACTGTTTTTT. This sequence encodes CASGLSAATGANEKLFF.

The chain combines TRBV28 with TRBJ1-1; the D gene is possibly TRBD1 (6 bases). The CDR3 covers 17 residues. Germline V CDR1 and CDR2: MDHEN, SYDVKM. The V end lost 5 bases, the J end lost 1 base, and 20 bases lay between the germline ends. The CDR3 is CASSVGGWISGNTEAFF. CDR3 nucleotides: TGTGCCAGCAGTGTAGGGGGTTGGATTTCAGGGAACACTGAAGCTTTCTTT. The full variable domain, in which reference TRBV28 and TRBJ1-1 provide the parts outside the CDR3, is DVKVTQSSRYLVKRTGEKVFLECVQDMDHENMFWYRQDPGLGLRLIYFSYDVKMKEKGDIPEGYSVSREKKERFSLILESASTNQTSMYLCASSVGGWISGNTEAFFGQGTRLTVV.

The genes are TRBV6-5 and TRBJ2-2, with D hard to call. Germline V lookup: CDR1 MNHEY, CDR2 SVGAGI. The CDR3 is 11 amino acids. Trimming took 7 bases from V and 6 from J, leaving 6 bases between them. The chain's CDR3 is CASTRSGELFF. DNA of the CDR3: TGTGCCAGCACGCGGTCCGGGGAGCTGTTTTTT.

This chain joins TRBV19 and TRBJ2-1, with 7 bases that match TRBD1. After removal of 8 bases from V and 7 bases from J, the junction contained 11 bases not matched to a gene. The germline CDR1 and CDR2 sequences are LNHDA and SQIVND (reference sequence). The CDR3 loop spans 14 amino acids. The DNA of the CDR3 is TGTGCCAGTGCCGGAGACAGGGTGTTTAATGAGCAGTTCTTC. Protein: CASAGDRVFNEQFF.

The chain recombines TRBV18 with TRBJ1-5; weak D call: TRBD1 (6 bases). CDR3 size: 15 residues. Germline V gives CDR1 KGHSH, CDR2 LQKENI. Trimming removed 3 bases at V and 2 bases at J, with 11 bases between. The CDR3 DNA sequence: TGTGCCAGCTCACCTACAGGGTTTGGCAATCAGCCCCAGCATTTT. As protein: CASSPTGFGNQPQHF.

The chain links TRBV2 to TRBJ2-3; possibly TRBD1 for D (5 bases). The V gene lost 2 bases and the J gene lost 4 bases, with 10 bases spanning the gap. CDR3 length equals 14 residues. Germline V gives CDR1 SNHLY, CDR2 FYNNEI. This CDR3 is CASSEQGGADTQYF. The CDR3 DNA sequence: TGTGCCAGCAGTGAACAGGGTGGGGCAGATACGCAGTATTTT.

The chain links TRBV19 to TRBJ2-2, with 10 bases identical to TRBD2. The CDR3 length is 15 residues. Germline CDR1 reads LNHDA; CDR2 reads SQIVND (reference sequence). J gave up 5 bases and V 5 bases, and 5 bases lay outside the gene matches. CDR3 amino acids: CASSVGTSATGELFF. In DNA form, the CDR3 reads TGTGCCAGTAGTGTAGGGACTAGCGCGACCGGGGAGCTGTTTTTT.

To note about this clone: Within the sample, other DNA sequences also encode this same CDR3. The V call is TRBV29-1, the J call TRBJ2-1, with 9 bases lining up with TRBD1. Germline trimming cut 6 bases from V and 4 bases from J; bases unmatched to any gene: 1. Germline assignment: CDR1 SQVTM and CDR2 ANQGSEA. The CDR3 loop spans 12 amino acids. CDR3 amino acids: CSVGQGYNEQFF. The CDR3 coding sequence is TGCAGCGTGGGACAGGGTTACAATGAGCAGTTCTTC.

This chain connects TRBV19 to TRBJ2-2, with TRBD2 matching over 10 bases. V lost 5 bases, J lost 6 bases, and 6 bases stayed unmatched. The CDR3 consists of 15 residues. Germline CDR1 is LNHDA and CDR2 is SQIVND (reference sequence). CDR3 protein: CASSLSGGAAGELFF. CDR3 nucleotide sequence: TGTGCCAGTAGTTTGAGCGGGGGGGCGGCCGGGGAGCTGTTTTTT. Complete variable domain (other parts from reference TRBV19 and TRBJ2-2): DGGITQSPKYLFRKEGQNVTLSCEQNLNHDAMYWYRQDPGQGLRLIYYSQIVNDFQKGDIAEGYSVSREKKESFPLTVTSAQKNPTAFYLCASSLSGGAAGELFFGEGSRLTVL.

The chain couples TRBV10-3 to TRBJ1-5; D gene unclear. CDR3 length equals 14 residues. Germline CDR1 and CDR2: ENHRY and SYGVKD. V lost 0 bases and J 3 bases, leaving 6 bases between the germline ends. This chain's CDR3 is CAISESADNQPQHF. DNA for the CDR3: TGTGCCATCAGTGAGTCGGCCGACAATCAGCCCCAGCATTTT.